These 15 T cell receptor beta chains originate from one sample sequenced in a study of blood T cell repertoires in COVID-19. The protocol was immunoSEQ multiplex PCR, while the TCRdb copy is restricted to in-frame clones and leaves out a portion. This sample yields fewer than 120,000 clones, of which about 80% are seen a single time; less than 4% belongs to the top ten. Sequencing was performed on peripheral blood. These receptors were obtained from a woman older than 75 with acute or convalescent COVID-19.

The CDR3 region is CASSSTYDRGGYGYTF. Written as DNA, the CDR3 is TGTGCCAGCAGTTCGACATATGACAGGGGAGGCTATGGCTACACCTTC. The chain combines TRBV6-5 with TRBJ1-2; 8 nucleotides match TRBD1. This CDR3 is built from 16 residues. Germline CDR1 and CDR2: MNHEY and SVGAGI. The V gene end was trimmed by 4 bases and the J gene end by 4 bases; junction bases not matched to a gene: 11.

The chain recombines TRBV6-2 or TRBV6-3 with TRBJ1-5; the match to TRBD1 covers 8 bases. After removal of 5 bases from V and 6 bases from J, the junction contained 6 bases not matched to a gene. Germline assignment: CDR1 MNHEY and CDR2 SVGEGT. This CDR3 region has 14 residues. This CDR3 reads CASSPTGDGQPQHF. CDR3 in DNA: TGTGCCAGCAGTCCGACAGGGGACGGTCAGCCCCAGCATTTT.

The CDR3 loop is CASSYLPGDGYTF. CDR3 coding DNA: TGTGCCAGCAGTTACTTACCGGGGGATGGCTACACCTTC. The chain uses TRBV6-2 or TRBV6-3 and TRBJ1-2, with D possibly being TRBD1 (5 bases). This CDR3 has 13 residues. Trimming left V 1 base short and J 6 bases short, with 9 bases between. Germline CDR1 is MNHEY and CDR2 is SVGEGT.

CDR3 DNA: TGTGCCAGCAGCTTAAGACTGAACACCGGGGAGCTGTTTTTT. Translated, it gives CASSLRLNTGELFF. This sequence joins TRBV7-2 and TRBJ2-2; D gene uncertain. CDR1 SGHTA and CDR2 FQGNSA come from the germline V gene. Between the trimmed V and J ends, which lost 2 bases and 1 base, there was a span of 5 bases. The CDR3 is 14 amino acids.

The chain combines TRBV7-8 with TRBJ1-1, with 9 bases lining up with TRBD1. J was trimmed by 5 bases and V by 4 bases; bases with no gene match: 14. CDR1 SGHVS and CDR2 FQNEAQ come from the germline V gene. The CDR3 extends over 17 amino acids. CDR3 DNA sequence: TGTGCCAGCAGCTCCCGACAGGGGGGCTGGACGTGGACTGAAGCTTTCTTT. As protein: CASSSRQGGWTWTEAFF.

J is TRBJ1-5 and V is TRBV27; tentatively, D is TRBD1 (6 bases). Germline CDR1 is MNHEY and CDR2 is SMNVEV (reference sequence). Trimming removed 5 bases from V and 5 bases from J, with 13 bases in between. The CDR3 length is 14 residues. The CDR3 loop is CASSPSRGYQPQHF. The CDR3 region has the DNA TGTGCCAGCAGTCCCAGCAGGGGTTATCAGCCCCAGCATTTT.

The chain employs TRBV4-2 and TRBJ2-1; 7 bases fit TRBD1. Germline assignment: CDR1 LGHNA and CDR2 YNFKEQ. The V and J ends lost 4 bases and 6 bases, in that order; junction bases with no gene match: 9. The CDR3 totals 15 residues. CDR3 sequence: CASSPDSDRTNEQFF. CDR3 nucleotide sequence: TGTGCCAGCAGCCCAGACTCGGACAGGACCAATGAGCAGTTCTTC.

The rearrangement joins TRBV9 to TRBJ2-5; 8 bases are a match to TRBD2. V shed 3 bases and J 5 bases; nucleotides not matched to a gene: 9. This CDR3 is built from 15 residues. Germline lookup yields CDR1 SGDLS and CDR2 YYNGEE. The CDR3 reads CASSGPPASGETQYF. CDR3 sequence (DNA): TGTGCCAGCAGCGGGCCCCCGGCTAGCGGGGAGACCCAGTACTTC.

The chain couples TRBV4-1 to TRBJ2-1; tentatively, D is TRBD2 (6 bases). This CDR3 comprises 14 residues. Trimming shortened V by 1 base and J by 10 bases, and 14 bases separated the two germline ends. From germline, CDR1 is MGHRA and CDR2 YSYEKL. The CDR3 region has the DNA TGCGCCAGCAGCCAAGGGCTTAGGGACTTGGAGCAGTTCTTC. This encodes CASSQGLRDLEQFF.

The V call is TRBV19, the J call TRBJ2-5; D may be TRBD2 (6 bases). The length of the CDR3 is 13 residues. Trimming pared 4 bases from V and 5 bases from J, leaving 11 bases between. In germline, CDR1 is LNHDA, CDR2 SQIVND (reference sequence). The CDR3 spells CASSRGVWETQYF. As DNA, the CDR3 is TGTGCCAGTAGTAGGGGGGTCTGGGAGACCCAGTACTTC.

The chain uses TRBV4-1 and TRBJ1-2; 8 positions match TRBD1. With V trimmed by 4 bases and J by 8 bases, 12 bases remained unmatched. The germline CDR1 and CDR2 sequences are MGHRA and YSYEKL. The CDR3 covers 15 residues. This CDR3 is CASSLMPGGNGGYTF. DNA for the CDR3: TGCGCCAGCAGCCTTATGCCAGGGGGCAATGGCGGCTACACCTTC.

This chain uses TRBV12-5 with TRBJ2-7; weak D call: TRBD2 (5 bases). Germline-derived CDR1 and CDR2 are LGHNT and FRNRAP. The CDR3 extends over 13 amino acids. The ends were cut back, 0 bases at V and 6 bases at J, with 9 bases in the middle. The CDR3 coding sequence is TGTGCTAGTGGTTTGGTAGGCGGGTTCGAGCAGTACTTC. This gives the protein CASGLVGGFEQYF. The whole variable domain, filled in from reference TRBV12-5 and TRBJ2-7, reads DARVTQTPRHKVTEMGQEVTMRCQPILGHNTVFWYRQTMMQGLELLAYFRNRAPLDDSGMPKDRFSAEMPDATLATLKIQPSEPRDSAVYFCASGLVGGFEQYFGPGTRLTVT.

The chain has TRBV5-1 and TRBJ2-1, with D possibly being TRBD2 (5 bases). Germline assignment: CDR1 SGHRS and CDR2 YFSETQ. V was clipped by 4 bases and J by 5 bases, with 22 bases between them. The CDR3 is 17 residues long. The CDR3 protein is CASSTLGRRVTHNEQFF. The CDR3 DNA sequence: TGCGCCAGCAGCACCCTCGGCCGGCGGGTAACTCACAATGAGCAGTTCTTC.

The genes are TRBV7-2 and TRBJ2-4, with a possible D match to TRBD2 (6 bases). The germline V gene encodes CDR1 SGHTA and CDR2 FQGNSA. The CDR3 contains 12 residues. Trimming took 3 bases from V and 8 from J, leaving 8 bases between them. CDR3 sequence (DNA): TGTGCCAGCAGCTTGGAGGGTGACATTCAGTACTTC. Translation gives CASSLEGDIQYF.

This chain links TRBV10-2 with TRBJ1-2, with 12 nucleotides matching TRBD1. Germline V gene sequence: CDR1 WSHSY, CDR2 SAAADI. J was trimmed by 7 bases and V by 7 bases; bases with no gene match: 7. This CDR3 region has 14 residues. The CDR3 sequence: CASNPGQGAFGYTF. CDR3 in DNA: TGCGCCAGCAACCCGGGACAGGGGGCTTTTGGCTACACCTTC.